This record concerns one T cell receptor beta chain sequence. The sample originates from a study of blood T cell repertoires in COVID-19. Study details: The samples span acute and convalescent COVID-19 from the United States, Italy and Spain.

Original methodology: Reference gene primer amplification gave nucleated cell count estimates. Data came from immunoSEQ multiplex PCR; TCRdb stores just in-frame clones and leaves some out. The DNA gave D and trimming, while V, J and clone size come from that table. The sample yields roughly 70,000 clones, more than 80% seen once. Germline CDR1 reads MNHNS; CDR2 reads SASEGT. This CDR3 is built from 16 residues. J was trimmed by 0 bases and V by 2 bases; bases with no gene match: 4. The clonotype originates from a human donor in a cohort sampled during active COVID-19. This chain joins TRBV6-1 and TRBJ2-3, with 8 bases identical to TRBD2. Sample: peripheral blood. The CDR3 DNA follows: TGTGCCAGCAGTGAACAACTAGCGGTTAGCACAGATACGCAGTATTTT. This sequence encodes CASSEQLAVSTDTQYF.